This TCR beta chain was identified during a study of radiation and T cells in renal cell carcinoma. Described time point: blood 2 weeks post-SBRT. Treatment given: 15 Gy SBRT to primary tumor, nephrectomy 4 weeks later. The ends lost 2 bases at V and 4 bases at J; junction bases unmatched: 14. CDR3 length: 19 residues. Germline V gene lookup returns CDR1 MRHNA and CDR2 SNTAGT. Assay: immunoSEQ multiplex PCR; the TCRdb copy retains only in-frame clones and omits some. This sample has 120,000 or so clones; 75% to 90% occur once, and the top ten carry over 1.5%. Sequenced here: blood, sampled from a patient whose treatment included radiotherapy and nephrectomy. The sequence was obtained from a woman aged 55-75 years with renal cell carcinoma. The chain couples TRBV6-4 to TRBJ2-3; 11 nucleotides agree with TRBD2. This CDR3 is CASSDPGLAGHRTADTQYF. CDR3 DNA sequence: TGTGCCAGCAGTGACCCCGGACTAGCGGGCCATAGGACGGCAGATACGCAGTATTTT.